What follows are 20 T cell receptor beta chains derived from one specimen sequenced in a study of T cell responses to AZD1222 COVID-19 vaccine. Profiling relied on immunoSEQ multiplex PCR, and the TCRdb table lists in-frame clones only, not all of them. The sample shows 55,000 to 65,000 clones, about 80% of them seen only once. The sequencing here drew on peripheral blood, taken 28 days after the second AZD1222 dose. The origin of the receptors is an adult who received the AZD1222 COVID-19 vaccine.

The CDR3 is CASSARRDPYEQYF. CDR3 coding DNA: TGTGCCAGCAGTGCTCGACGGGACCCCTACGAGCAGTACTTC. The chain carries TRBV28 and TRBJ2-7; D possibly uses TRBD1 or TRBD2 (5 bases each). The CDR3 length is 14 residues. Trimming cost V 5 bases and J 2 bases, with 13 bases left between them. The V gene's germline CDR1 is MDHEN and CDR2 SYDVKM.

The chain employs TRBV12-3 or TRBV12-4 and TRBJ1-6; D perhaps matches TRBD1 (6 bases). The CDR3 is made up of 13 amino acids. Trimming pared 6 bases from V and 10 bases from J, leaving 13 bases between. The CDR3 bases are TGTGCCAGCAGGGACAGAGGCGACTCACCCCTCCACTTT. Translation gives CASRDRGDSPLHF.

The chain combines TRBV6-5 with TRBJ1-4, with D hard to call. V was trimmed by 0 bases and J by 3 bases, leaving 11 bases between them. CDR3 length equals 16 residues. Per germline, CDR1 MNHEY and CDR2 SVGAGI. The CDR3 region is CASSYSGWASNEKLFF. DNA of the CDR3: TGTGCCAGCAGTTACTCCGGGTGGGCGTCTAATGAAAAACTGTTTTTT.

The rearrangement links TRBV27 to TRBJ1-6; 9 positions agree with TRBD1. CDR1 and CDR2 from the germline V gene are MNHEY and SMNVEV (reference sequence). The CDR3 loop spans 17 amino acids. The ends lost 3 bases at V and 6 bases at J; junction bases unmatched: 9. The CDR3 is CASSFRNRGQGNSPLHF. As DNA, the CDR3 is TGTGCCAGCAGTTTTCGTAATCGGGGACAGGGTAATTCACCCCTCCACTTT.

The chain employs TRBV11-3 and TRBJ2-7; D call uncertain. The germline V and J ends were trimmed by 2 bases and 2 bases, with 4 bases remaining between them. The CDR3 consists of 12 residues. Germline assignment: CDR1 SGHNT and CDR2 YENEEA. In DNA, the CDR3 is TGTGCCAGCAGCTTAACAGCCTACGAGCAGTACTTC. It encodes CASSLTAYEQYF.

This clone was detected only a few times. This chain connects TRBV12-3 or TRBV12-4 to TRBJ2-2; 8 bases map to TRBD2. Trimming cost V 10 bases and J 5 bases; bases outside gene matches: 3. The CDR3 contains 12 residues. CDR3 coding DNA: TGTGCCATCGGGGGGGAAACCGGGGAGCTGTTTTTT. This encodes CAIGGETGELFF.

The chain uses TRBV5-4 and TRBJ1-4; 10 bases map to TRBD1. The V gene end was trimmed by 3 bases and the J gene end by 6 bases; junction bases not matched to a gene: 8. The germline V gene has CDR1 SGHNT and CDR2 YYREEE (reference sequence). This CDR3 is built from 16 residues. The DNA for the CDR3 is TGTGCCAGCAGCTCACTATCGACAGGGGGCTATGAAAAACTGTTTTTT. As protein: CASSSLSTGGYEKLFF.

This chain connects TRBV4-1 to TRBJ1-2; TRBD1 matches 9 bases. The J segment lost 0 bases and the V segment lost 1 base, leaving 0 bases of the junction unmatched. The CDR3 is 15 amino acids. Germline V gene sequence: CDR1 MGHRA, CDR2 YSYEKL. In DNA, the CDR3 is TGCGCCAGCAGCCAAGGGACAGGGGCTAACTATGGCTACACCTTC. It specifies CASSQGTGANYGYTF.

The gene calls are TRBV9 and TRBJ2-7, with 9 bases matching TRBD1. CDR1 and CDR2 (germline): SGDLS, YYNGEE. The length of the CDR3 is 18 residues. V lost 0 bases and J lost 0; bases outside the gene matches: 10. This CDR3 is CASSVVGSDRGISYEQYF. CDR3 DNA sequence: TGTGCCAGCAGCGTAGTGGGCTCGGACAGGGGAATCTCCTACGAGCAGTACTTC.

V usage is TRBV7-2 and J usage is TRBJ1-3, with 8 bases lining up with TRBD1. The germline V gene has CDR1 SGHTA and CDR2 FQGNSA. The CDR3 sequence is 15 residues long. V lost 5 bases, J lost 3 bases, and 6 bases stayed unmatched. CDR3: CASSQRQGYGNTIYF. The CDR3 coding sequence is TGTGCCAGCAGCCAACGACAGGGGTATGGAAACACCATATATTTT.

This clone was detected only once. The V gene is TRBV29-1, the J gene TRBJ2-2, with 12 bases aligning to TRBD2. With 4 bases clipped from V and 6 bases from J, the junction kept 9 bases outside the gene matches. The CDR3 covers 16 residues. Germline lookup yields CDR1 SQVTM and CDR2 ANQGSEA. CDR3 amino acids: CSVVASGGAVPGELFF. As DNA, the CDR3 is TGCAGCGTTGTGGCTAGCGGGGGGGCCGTGCCCGGGGAGCTGTTTTTT.

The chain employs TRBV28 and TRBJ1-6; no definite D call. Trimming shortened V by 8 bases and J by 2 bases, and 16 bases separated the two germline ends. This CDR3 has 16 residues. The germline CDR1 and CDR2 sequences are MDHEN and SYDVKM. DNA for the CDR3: TGTGCCAGCCGGAGAGAGGATGGGGCCTATAATTCACCCCTCCACTTT. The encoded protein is CASRREDGAYNSPLHF.

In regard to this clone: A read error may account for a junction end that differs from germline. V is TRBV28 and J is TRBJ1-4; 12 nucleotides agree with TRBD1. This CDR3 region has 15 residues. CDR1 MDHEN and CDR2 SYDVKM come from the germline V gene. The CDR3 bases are TGTGCCAGCAGTCCTTCTGGGACAGGGGGCGCGAAGAAGCATTTT. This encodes CASSPSGTGGAKKHF.

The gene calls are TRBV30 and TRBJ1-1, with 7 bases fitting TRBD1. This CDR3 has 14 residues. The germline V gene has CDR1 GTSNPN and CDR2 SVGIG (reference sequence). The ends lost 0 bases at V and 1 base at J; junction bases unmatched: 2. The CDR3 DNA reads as TGTGCCTGGAGTGTGGGGACAGCGAACACTGAAGCTTTCTTT. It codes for CAWSVGTANTEAFF.

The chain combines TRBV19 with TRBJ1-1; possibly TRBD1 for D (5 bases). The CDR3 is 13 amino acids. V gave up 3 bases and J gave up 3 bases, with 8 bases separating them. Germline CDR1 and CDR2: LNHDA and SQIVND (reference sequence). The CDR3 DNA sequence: TGTGCCAGTAGTATGCGGGGGGACACTGAAGCTTTCTTT. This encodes CASSMRGDTEAFF.

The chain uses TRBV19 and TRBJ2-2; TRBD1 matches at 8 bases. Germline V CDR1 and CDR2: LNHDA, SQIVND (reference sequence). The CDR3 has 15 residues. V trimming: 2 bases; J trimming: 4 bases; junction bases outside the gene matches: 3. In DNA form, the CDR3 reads TGTGCCAGTAGTATATCCACAGGGGGCACCGGGGAGCTGTTTTTT. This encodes CASSISTGGTGELFF. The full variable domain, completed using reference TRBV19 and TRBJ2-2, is DGGITQSPKYLFRKEGQNVTLSCEQNLNHDAMYWYRQDPGQGLRLIYYSQIVNDFQKGDIAEGYSVSREKKESFPLTVTSAQKNPTAFYLCASSISTGGTGELFFGEGSRLTVL.

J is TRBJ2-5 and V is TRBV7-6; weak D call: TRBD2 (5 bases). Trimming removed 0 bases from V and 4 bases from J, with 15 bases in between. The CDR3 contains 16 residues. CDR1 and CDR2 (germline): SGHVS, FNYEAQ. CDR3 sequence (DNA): TGTGCCAGCAGCTTAGCTCCGGGGAACTTACCAGAGACCCAGTACTTC. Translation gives CASSLAPGNLPETQYF.

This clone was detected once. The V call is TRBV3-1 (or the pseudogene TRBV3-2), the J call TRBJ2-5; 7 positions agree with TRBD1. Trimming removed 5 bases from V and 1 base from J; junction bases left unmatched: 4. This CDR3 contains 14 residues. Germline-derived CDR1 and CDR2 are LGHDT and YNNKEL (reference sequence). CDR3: CASSIRQGQETQYF. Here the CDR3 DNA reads TGTGCCAGCAGCATCCGACAGGGCCAAGAGACCCAGTACTTC.

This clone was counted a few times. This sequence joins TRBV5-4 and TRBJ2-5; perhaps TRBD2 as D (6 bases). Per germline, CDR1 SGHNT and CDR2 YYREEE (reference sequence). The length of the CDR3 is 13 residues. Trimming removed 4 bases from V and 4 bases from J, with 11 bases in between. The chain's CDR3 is CASSRGNIETQYF. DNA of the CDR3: TGTGCCAGCAGCCGGGGGAATATAGAGACCCAGTACTTC.

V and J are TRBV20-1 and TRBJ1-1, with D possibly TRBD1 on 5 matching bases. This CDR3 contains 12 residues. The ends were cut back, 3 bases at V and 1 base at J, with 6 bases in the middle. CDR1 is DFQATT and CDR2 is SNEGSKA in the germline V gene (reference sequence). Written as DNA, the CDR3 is TGCAGTGCTAGTGGGGGGAACACTGAAGCTTTCTTT. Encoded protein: CSASGGNTEAFF.